This T cell receptor (beta chain) originates from a study of identical twins. General observations from the study: Those out-of-frame alpha sequences shared by twins showed an excess of low generation probability. Possibly, invariant MAIT and iNKT cells partly confounded zero-insertion analyses. The more abundant beta clonotypes in cord blood had fewer insertions, and memory repertoires did not show this.

TCRdb recomputed calls from the 5' RACE reads with MiXCR, one row per CDR3 protein. The sample consists of 1,800,000 or so distinct CDR3 sequences, about 32% of them appearing once. About this clonotype itself: Its matching antigen is unknown.

The sequenced sample consisted of cord blood. The clonotype originates from a newborn girl in good health.

The chain's CDR3 is CASSRTGNNEKLFF. The CDR3 DNA sequence: TGTGCCAGCAGCCGGACAGGGAATAATGAAAAACTGTTTTTT. The J gene is TRBJ1-4, the V gene TRBV7-2, with 8 bases lining up with TRBD1. Germline CDR1 SGHTA, CDR2 FQGNSA. The CDR3 spans 14 residues. Losses at the gene ends were 5 bases for V and 4 bases for J; bases not matched to a gene: 3.